The 26 T cell receptor beta chains listed next were all sequenced from one sample in a study of response to subunit inactivated influenza vaccine. TCRdb independently ran MiXCR on the RT-PCR reads; one entry per CDR3 protein. The profile shows around 710,000 distinct CDR3 sequences, around 14% of them singletons. The sample here was PBMCs from blood, taken 14 days before vaccination. The receptors derive from a man in his forties or fifties who received an inactivated influenza vaccine.

This clonotype was counted between two and nine times. The rearrangement joins TRBV25-1 to TRBJ1-2; unclear D gene. V was pared by 4 bases and J by 7 bases, with 16 bases between. This CDR3 spans 14 amino acids. CDR1 is MGHDK and CDR2 is SYGVNS in the germline V gene. CDR3 protein: CASSGLGISAGYTF. The CDR3 DNA sequence: TGTGCCAGCAGTGGATTGGGTATTTCCGCTGGCTACACCTTC.

This clonotype was recorded at least ten times. The chain couples TRBV28 to TRBJ2-1, with 9 bases fitting TRBD1. The CDR3 extends over 15 amino acids. V gave up 6 bases and J gave up 4 bases; unmatched junction bases: 7. Germline CDR1 and CDR2: MDHEN and SYDVKM. CDR3 nucleotide sequence: TGTGCCAGCAGCCCGGGACAGGGAGGTTACAATGAGCAGTTCTTC. It is translated as CASSPGQGGYNEQFF.

This clonotype was picked up a small number of times. The chain is built from TRBV5-1 and TRBJ1-3; the D is unclear. V shed 5 bases and J shed 2 bases, with 11 bases lying between them. This CDR3 spans 14 amino acids. Germline V gene sequence: CDR1 SGHRS, CDR2 YFSETQ. CDR3 sequence reads: CASRPGFTGNTIYF. The CDR3 DNA reads as TGCGCCAGCAGACCGGGGTTTACTGGAAACACCATATATTTT.

This clonotype showed up just a few times. The chain combines TRBV5-1 with TRBJ2-2; possibly TRBD1 for D (5 bases). The CDR3 has 14 amino acids. The germline V gene has CDR1 SGHRS and CDR2 YFSETQ. The V end lost 1 base, the J end lost 6 bases, and 10 bases lay between the germline ends. The CDR3: CASSLQGTAGELFF. CDR3 DNA: TGCGCCAGCAGCTTGCAGGGAACCGCCGGGGAGCTGTTTTTT.

This clonotype has just a few counts. V and J are TRBV20-1 and TRBJ1-2, with TRBD1 matching over 10 bases. J lost 5 bases, V lost 4 bases, and 10 bases had no gene match. The germline CDR1 and CDR2 sequences are DFQATT and SNEGSKA (reference sequence). The CDR3 loop spans 15 amino acids. CDR3 bases: TGCAGTGCTATTCGAGCCGGGACAGGGGTATATGGCTACACCTTC. The encoded protein is CSAIRAGTGVYGYTF.

The V gene is TRBV5-1, the J gene TRBJ2-2; 8 positions agree with TRBD1. Germline CDR1 is SGHRS and CDR2 is YFSETQ. V trimming: 0 bases; J trimming: 4 bases; junction bases outside the gene matches: 5. CDR3 length equals 16 residues. The CDR3 here is CASSLEGGQVTGELFF. CDR3 in DNA: TGCGCCAGCAGCTTGGAGGGGGGACAGGTCACCGGGGAGCTGTTTTTT.

This clonotype was counted many times. The junction differs from germline at one of its ends, possibly a read error. The chain couples TRBV5-1 to TRBJ2-6; perhaps TRBD2 as D (5 bases). Germline V lookup: CDR1 SGHRS, CDR2 YFSETQ. This CDR3 comprises 15 residues. The CDR3 DNA reads TGTGCCAGCAGCTTAGGAGGCTCTGGGGCCAACGTCCTGACTTTC. As protein: CASSLGGSGANVLTF.

This clonotype has just a few counts. This chain links TRBV9 with TRBJ2-6, with D unclear. Germline V CDR1 and CDR2: SGDLS, YYNGEE. The CDR3 length is 14 residues. V gave up 3 bases and J gave up 2 bases, with 6 bases separating them. In DNA, the CDR3 is TGTGCCAGCAGCGGTCCAGCTGGGGCCAACGTCCTGACTTTC. It codes for CASSGPAGANVLTF.

This clonotype was recorded a few times. V usage is TRBV12-3 or TRBV12-4 and J usage is TRBJ1-2; D not certain. This CDR3 contains 14 residues. Trimming pared 2 bases from V and 4 bases from J, leaving 11 bases between. This chain's CDR3 is CASSLLPTSYGYTF. The DNA for the CDR3 is TGTGCCAGCAGTTTATTACCGACGTCCTATGGCTACACCTTC.

J is TRBJ1-1 and V is TRBV5-1; 7 nucleotides align to TRBD1. Germline-derived CDR1 and CDR2 are SGHRS and YFSETQ. V lost 4 bases, J lost 2 bases, and 8 bases stayed unmatched. The CDR3 spans 15 residues. The CDR3 loop is CASSVDRAGNTEAFF. The CDR3 region has the DNA TGCGCCAGCAGCGTCGACAGGGCTGGAAACACTGAAGCTTTCTTT.

V gene TRBV9 combines with J gene TRBJ1-4; tentative D call: TRBD1 (6 bases). Germline assignment: CDR1 SGDLS and CDR2 YYNGEE. V was cut by 3 bases and J by 3 bases, with 12 bases left in between. This CDR3 is 15 amino acids long. The CDR3 nucleotides are TGTGCCAGCAGCGCCCTGACAGGATCTAATGAAAAACTGTTTTTT. Its translation is CASSALTGSNEKLFF.

This clonotype was recorded many times. The gene calls are TRBV11-2 and TRBJ1-4, with D possibly being TRBD1 (6 bases). This CDR3 region has 18 residues. V was clipped by 5 bases and J by 0 bases, with 19 bases between them. Germline values: CDR1 SGHAT, CDR2 FQNNGV. The DNA of the CDR3 is TGTGCCAGCAGCCTTACGGACAGCACCTTTTCAACTAATGAAAAACTGTTTTTT. Amino acid sequence: CASSLTDSTFSTNEKLFF.

The genes are TRBV4-2 and TRBJ2-1; D might be TRBD1 (5 bases). The CDR3 is 16 residues long. V lost 2 bases to trimming and J lost 0 bases, with 11 bases between them. Germline CDR1 and CDR2: LGHNA and YNFKEQ. This CDR3 is CASSQWGGSSYNEQFF. In nucleotides, the CDR3 is TGTGCCAGCAGCCAATGGGGCGGAAGCTCCTACAATGAGCAGTTCTTC.

Ten or more counts support this clonotype. J is TRBJ2-1 and V is TRBV28; 8 positions match TRBD1. Germline CDR1 reads MDHEN; CDR2 reads SYDVKM. The CDR3 covers 15 residues. V lost 6 bases to trimming and J lost 8 bases; unmatched junction nucleotides: 12. The CDR3 is CASSKDRGGLYEQFF. The CDR3 nucleotides are TGTGCCAGCAGCAAAGACAGGGGAGGCCTCTATGAGCAGTTCTTC.

Only a few counts were recorded for this clonotype. V gene TRBV4-3 combines with J gene TRBJ2-2; 8 nucleotides agree with TRBD1. This CDR3 spans 15 amino acids. CDR1 LGHNA and CDR2 YSLEER come from the germline V gene. The V and J ends lost 4 bases and 6 bases, in that order; junction bases with no gene match: 7. CDR3 protein: CASSLRTGIPGELFF. Written as DNA, the CDR3 is TGCGCCAGCAGCCTCCGGACAGGGATACCCGGGGAGCTGTTTTTT.

V gene TRBV5-6 combines with J gene TRBJ2-3; D gene ambiguous. Germline assignment: CDR1 SGHDT and CDR2 YYEEEE. V lost 6 bases to trimming and J lost 1 base, with 24 bases between them. The CDR3 extends over 18 amino acids. The CDR3 is CASTLKGQVRGGTDTQYF. CDR3 coding DNA: TGTGCCAGCACCCTTAAGGGCCAGGTCCGTGGGGGCACAGATACGCAGTATTTT.

The V call is TRBV11-2, the J call TRBJ2-7; TRBD1 is a possible D gene (6 bases). Germline V gene data show CDR1 as SGHAT and CDR2 as FQNNGV. The CDR3 has 15 residues. V lost 5 bases and J lost 0, with 14 bases in between. The CDR3 sequence is CASSRVRGSSYEQYF. The DNA for the CDR3 is TGTGCCAGCAGCCGCGTTAGGGGGAGCTCCTACGAGCAGTACTTC. The full variable domain, with the rest looked up from reference TRBV11-2 and TRBJ2-7, is EAGVAQSPRYKIIEKRQSVAFWCNPISGHATLYWYQQILGQGPKLLIQFQNNGVVDDSQLPKDRFSAERLKGVDSTLKIQPAKLEDSAVYLCASSRVRGSSYEQYFGPGTRLTVT.

In its sample, this clonotype ranks as medium-sized. Here the CDR3 DNA reads TGTGCCAGCAGCCCATCCTGGACAGGGATGAACACTGAAGCTTTCTTT. Amino acids: CASSPSWTGMNTEAFF. The rearrangement joins TRBV27 to TRBJ1-1, with 8 bases identical to TRBD1. This CDR3 region has 16 residues. Germline values: CDR1 MNHEY, CDR2 SMNVEV (reference sequence). V shed 6 bases, J shed 0 bases, and the junction held 9 bases outside the gene matches.

This chain joins TRBV10-3 and TRBJ1-3, with D perhaps matching TRBD1 (6 bases). V was cut by 0 bases and J by 4 bases, with 10 bases left in between. The CDR3 spans 15 residues. The V gene's germline CDR1 is ENHRY and CDR2 SYGVKD. The CDR3 nucleotides are TGTGCCATCAGTGAGTCGCAGGGGATCGGAAACACCATATATTTT. Protein sequence: CAISESQGIGNTIYF.

In its sample, this clonotype was seen a few times. This chain joins TRBV3-1 and TRBJ2-7; 11 positions match TRBD2. Looked up from germline, CDR1 is LGHDT and CDR2 is YNNKEL (reference sequence). V lost 3 bases, J lost 12 bases, and 7 bases stayed unmatched. The CDR3 is 13 amino acids. The DNA for the CDR3 is TGTGCCAGCAGCCAGACGACTAGCGGGGCGCCGTACTTC. Encoded protein: CASSQTTSGAPYF.

The chain has TRBV19 and TRBJ2-5, with a tentative D call TRBD1 (5 bases). The V gene's germline CDR1 is LNHDA and CDR2 SQIVND (reference sequence). The CDR3 spans 14 residues. With 6 bases removed from V and 5 bases from J, the gap between germline ends came to 16 bases. The CDR3 here is CASRGWGDSETQYF. DNA for the CDR3: TGTGCCAGTAGGGGGTGGGGCGACTCGGAGACCCAGTACTTC.

The chain carries TRBV4-2 and TRBJ1-4; a weak D match, TRBD1 (5 bases). This CDR3 contains 16 residues. Germline loops: CDR1 LGHNA, CDR2 YNFKEQ. The ends were cut back, 3 bases at V and 5 bases at J, with 16 bases in the middle. CDR3 bases: TGTGCCAGCAGCCACACCATTGGGAGGGGCAATGAAAAACTGTTTTTT. Protein sequence: CASSHTIGRGNEKLFF.

The sample holds many counts of this clonotype. The genes are TRBV4-2 and TRBJ1-5, with D possibly being TRBD1 (6 bases). V was trimmed by 3 bases and J by 4 bases, leaving 16 bases between them. Germline CDR1 is LGHNA and CDR2 is YNFKEQ. This CDR3 spans 16 amino acids. The CDR3 bases are TGTGCCAGCAGCCAGGGGGCGGGGGGCGCGAATCAGCCCCAGCATTTT. It yields the protein CASSQGAGGANQPQHF.

Many counts were recorded for this clonotype. V gene TRBV7-9 combines with J gene TRBJ1-5; D is possibly TRBD1 (5 bases). From germline, CDR1 is SEHNR and CDR2 FQNEAQ (reference sequence). V shed 4 bases and J shed 2 bases, with 6 bases lying between them. CDR3 length: 13 residues. CDR3 sequence reads: CASSWDGNQPQHF. The CDR3 DNA sequence: TGTGCCAGCAGCTGGGACGGCAATCAGCCCCAGCATTTT.

V usage is TRBV27 and J usage is TRBJ2-2; D perhaps matches TRBD2 (5 bases). CDR3 length equals 15 residues. The germline V gene has CDR1 MNHEY and CDR2 SMNVEV (reference sequence). Trimming left V 4 bases short and J 4 bases short, with 13 bases between. The CDR3 DNA is TGTGCCAGCAGTTCCCTCGTACTAGGCACCGGGGAGCTGTTTTTT. Encoded protein: CASSSLVLGTGELFF.

The chain links TRBV20-1 to TRBJ2-3; 13 nucleotides align to TRBD2. J gave up 4 bases and V 5 bases, and 3 bases lay outside the gene matches. The CDR3 has 14 amino acids. Germline assignment: CDR1 DFQATT and CDR2 SNEGSKA (reference sequence). The CDR3 here is CSAGLAGVPDTQYF. The CDR3 region has the DNA TGCAGTGCTGGACTAGCGGGAGTTCCAGATACGCAGTATTTT.